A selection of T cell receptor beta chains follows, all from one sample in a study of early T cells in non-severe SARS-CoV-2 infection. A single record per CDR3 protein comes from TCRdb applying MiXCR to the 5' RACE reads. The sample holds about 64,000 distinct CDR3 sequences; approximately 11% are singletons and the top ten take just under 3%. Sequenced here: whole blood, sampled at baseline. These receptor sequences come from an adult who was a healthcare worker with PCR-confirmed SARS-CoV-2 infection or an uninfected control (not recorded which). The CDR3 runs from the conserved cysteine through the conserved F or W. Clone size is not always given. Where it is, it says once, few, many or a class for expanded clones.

CDR3aa: CASSTGTIPSQETQYF; abundance: few; j_gene: TRBJ2-5; v_gene: TRBV5-1
CDR3aa: CASSLELADNEQFF; abundance: .; j_gene: TRBJ2-1; v_gene: TRBV7-2
CDR3aa: CSAPKGKGTDTQYF; abundance: few; j_gene: TRBJ2-3; v_gene: TRBV20-1
CDR3aa: CASSDLVSVSPRGKLFF; abundance: .; j_gene: TRBJ1-4; v_gene: TRBV7-9
CDR3aa: CASSLAATANNSPLHF; abundance: once; j_gene: TRBJ1-6; v_gene: TRBV7-2
CDR3aa: CASSFSGASTDTQYF; abundance: .; j_gene: TRBJ2-3; v_gene: TRBV9
CDR3aa: CASSPGTAYAFF; abundance: .; j_gene: TRBJ1-1; v_gene: TRBV12-3/TRBV12-4
CDR3aa: CASSLDRLGGSDTQYF; abundance: many; j_gene: TRBJ2-3; v_gene: TRBV18
CDR3aa: CASSVTGMYGYTF; abundance: few; j_gene: TRBJ1-2; v_gene: TRBV12-3/TRBV12-4
CDR3aa: CASRATGRTTGELFF; abundance: many; j_gene: TRBJ2-2; v_gene: TRBV2
CDR3aa: CASSYSISTAYEQYF; abundance: .; j_gene: TRBJ2-7; v_gene: TRBV6-5
CDR3aa: CSANPFISGAAYEQYF; abundance: .; j_gene: TRBJ2-7; v_gene: TRBV20-1
CDR3aa: CASSQGDRETETQYF; abundance: many; j_gene: TRBJ2-5; v_gene: TRBV4-1
CDR3aa: CASSFRSKGWFDTEAFF; abundance: many; j_gene: TRBJ1-1; v_gene: TRBV7-8
CDR3aa: CASSDPTSYEQYF; abundance: many; j_gene: TRBJ2-7; v_gene: TRBV10-2
CDR3aa: CASSPQRGASYEQYF; abundance: .; j_gene: TRBJ2-7; v_gene: TRBV7-9
CDR3aa: CASSTGTGDSPLHF; abundance: .; j_gene: TRBJ1-6; v_gene: TRBV7-9
CDR3aa: CSATNPASNYGYTF; abundance: .; j_gene: TRBJ1-2; v_gene: TRBV20-1
CDR3aa: CASSLGDGGLLDTQYF; abundance: many; j_gene: TRBJ2-3; v_gene: TRBV11-2
CDR3aa: CAISPGTSSYNSPLHF; abundance: many; j_gene: TRBJ1-6; v_gene: TRBV6-6
CDR3aa: CASSLVSGGNTEAFF; abundance: many; j_gene: TRBJ1-1; v_gene: TRBV7-2
CDR3aa: CASSQDTGETQYF; abundance: .; j_gene: TRBJ2-5; v_gene: TRBV3-1
CDR3aa: CASSVDQGNEKLFF; abundance: .; j_gene: TRBJ1-4; v_gene: TRBV9
CDR3aa: CASSLRDRPLHF; abundance: few; j_gene: TRBJ1-6; v_gene: TRBV11-2